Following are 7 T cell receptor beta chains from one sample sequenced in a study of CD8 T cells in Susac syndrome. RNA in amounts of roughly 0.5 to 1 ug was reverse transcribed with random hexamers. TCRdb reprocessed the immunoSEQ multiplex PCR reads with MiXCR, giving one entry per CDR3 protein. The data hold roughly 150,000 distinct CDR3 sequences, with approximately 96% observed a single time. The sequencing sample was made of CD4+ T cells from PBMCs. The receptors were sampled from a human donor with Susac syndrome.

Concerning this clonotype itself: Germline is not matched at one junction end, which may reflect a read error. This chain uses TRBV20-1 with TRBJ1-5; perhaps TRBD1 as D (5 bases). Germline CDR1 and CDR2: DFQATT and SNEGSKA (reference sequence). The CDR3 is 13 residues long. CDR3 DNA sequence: TGCAGTGCTGGAGACTGGCGGGGGCAGCCCCAGCATTTT. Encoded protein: CSAGDWRGQPQHF.

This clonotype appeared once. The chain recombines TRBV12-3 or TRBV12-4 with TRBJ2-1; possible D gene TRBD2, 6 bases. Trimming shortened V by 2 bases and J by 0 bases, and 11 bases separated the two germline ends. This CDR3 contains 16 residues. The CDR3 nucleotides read TGTGCCAGCAGTTTACGCGGGGACCTCTCCTACAATGAGCAGTTCTTC. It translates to CASSLRGDLSYNEQFF.

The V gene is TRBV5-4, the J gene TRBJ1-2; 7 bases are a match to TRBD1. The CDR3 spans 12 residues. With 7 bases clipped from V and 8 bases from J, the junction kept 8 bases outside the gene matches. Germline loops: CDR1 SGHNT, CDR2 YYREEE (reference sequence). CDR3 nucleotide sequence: TGTGCCAGCTCACAGGGGCTCGGAGGCTACACCTTC. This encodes CASSQGLGGYTF.

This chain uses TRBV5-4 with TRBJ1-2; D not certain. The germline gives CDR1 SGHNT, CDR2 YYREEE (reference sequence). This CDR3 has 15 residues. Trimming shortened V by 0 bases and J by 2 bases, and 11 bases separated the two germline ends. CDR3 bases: TGTGCCAGCAGCTTGGACAGACAAGCAAACTATGGCTACACCTTC. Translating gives CASSLDRQANYGYTF.

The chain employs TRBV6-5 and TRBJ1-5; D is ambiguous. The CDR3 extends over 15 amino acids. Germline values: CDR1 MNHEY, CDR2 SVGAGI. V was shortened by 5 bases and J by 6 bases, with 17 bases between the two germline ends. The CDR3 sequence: CASSRMSGGGQPQHF. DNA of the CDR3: TGTGCCAGCAGTCGGATGAGCGGTGGCGGTCAGCCCCAGCATTTT.

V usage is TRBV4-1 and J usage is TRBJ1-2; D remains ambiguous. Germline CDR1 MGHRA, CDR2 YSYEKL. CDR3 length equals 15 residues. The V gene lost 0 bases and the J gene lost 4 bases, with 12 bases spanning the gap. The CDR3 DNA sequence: TGCGCCAGCAGCCAAGAAGGAGGGCAGTCCTATGGCTACACCTTC. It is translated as CASSQEGGQSYGYTF.

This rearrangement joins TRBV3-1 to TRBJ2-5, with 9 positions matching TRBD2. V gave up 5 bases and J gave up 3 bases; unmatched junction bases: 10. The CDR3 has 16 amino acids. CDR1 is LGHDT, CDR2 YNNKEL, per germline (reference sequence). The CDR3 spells CASSSRLAEYEETQYF. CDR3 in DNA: TGTGCCAGCAGCTCACGACTAGCGGAATACGAAGAGACCCAGTACTTC.